Below, 3 T cell receptor beta chains from the same sample are listed, as sequenced in a study of T cell repertoires in cytomegalovirus infection. In TCRdb, the reads were re-called with MiXCR into one record per CDR3 protein. There are around 360,000 distinct CDR3 sequences in the sample; 34% occur only once, and less than 15% lies in the top ten. Their antigens are not known. The specimen comprised cultured PBMCs, sampled from culture after CMV antigen stimulation. Every receptor here comes from a human donor in good health (CMV status not recorded). Some clones in this sample may be carry-over from other donors' samples.

V and J are TRBV7-2 and TRBJ2-1; 11 bases line up with TRBD2. The CDR3 runs 16 residues. V shed 3 bases and J 6 bases; nucleotides not matched to a gene: 7. Per the germline V gene, CDR1 is SGHTA and CDR2 is FQGNSA. This CDR3 is CASSFTSGGYFNEQFF. The CDR3 DNA follows: TGTGCCAGCAGCTTTACTAGCGGGGGATATTTCAATGAGCAGTTCTTC.

The chain combines TRBV4-3 with TRBJ1-3; D remains ambiguous. The length of the CDR3 is 15 residues. Trimming shortened V by 1 base and J by 4 bases, and 11 bases separated the two germline ends. Germline loops: CDR1 LGHNA, CDR2 YSLEER. Here the CDR3 reads CASSQGWHQGNTIYF. CDR3 bases: TGCGCCAGCAGCCAAGGGTGGCATCAAGGAAACACCATATATTTT.

The V gene is TRBV12-3 or TRBV12-4, the J gene TRBJ2-3; no reliable D call. With 5 bases removed from V and 4 bases from J, the gap between germline ends came to 7 bases. The CDR3 sequence is 12 residues long. The DNA for the CDR3 is TGTGCCAGCAGTCTTGGTTCAGATACGCAGTATTTT. Translation: CASSLGSDTQYF.